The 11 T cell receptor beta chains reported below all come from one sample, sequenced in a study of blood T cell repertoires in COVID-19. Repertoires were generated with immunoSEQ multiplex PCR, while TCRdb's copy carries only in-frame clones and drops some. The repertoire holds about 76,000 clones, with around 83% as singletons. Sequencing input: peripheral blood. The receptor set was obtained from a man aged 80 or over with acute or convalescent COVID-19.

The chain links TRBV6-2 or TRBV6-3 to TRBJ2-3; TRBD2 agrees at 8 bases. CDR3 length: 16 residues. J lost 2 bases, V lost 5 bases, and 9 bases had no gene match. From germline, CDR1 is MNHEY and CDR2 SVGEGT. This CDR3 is CASSPLTSGVTDTQYF. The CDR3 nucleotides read TGTGCCAGCAGTCCCCTTACTAGCGGCGTCACAGATACGCAGTATTTT.

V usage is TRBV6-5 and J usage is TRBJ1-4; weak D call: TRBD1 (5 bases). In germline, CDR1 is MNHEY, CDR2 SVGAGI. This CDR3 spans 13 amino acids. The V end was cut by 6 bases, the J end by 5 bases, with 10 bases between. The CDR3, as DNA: TGTGCCAGCAGGGGACTGCCCAATGAAAAACTGTTTTTT. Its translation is CASRGLPNEKLFF.

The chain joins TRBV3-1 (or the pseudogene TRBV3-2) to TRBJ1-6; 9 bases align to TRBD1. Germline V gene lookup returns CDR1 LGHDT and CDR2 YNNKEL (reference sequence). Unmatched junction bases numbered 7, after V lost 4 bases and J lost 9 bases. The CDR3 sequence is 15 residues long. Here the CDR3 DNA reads TGTGCCAGCAGCCTTACAGGGGGCGAGAGTTCACCCCTCCACTTT. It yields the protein CASSLTGGESSPLHF.

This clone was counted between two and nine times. DNA of the CDR3: TGCGCCAGCAGCTTTACAGGGGCCCCTAACTATGGCTACACCTTC. Its protein product is CASSFTGAPNYGYTF. The chain combines TRBV5-1 with TRBJ1-2, with TRBD1 matching over 7 bases. Germline V gene sequence: CDR1 SGHRS, CDR2 YFSETQ. The CDR3 extends over 15 amino acids. V lost 2 bases, J lost 0 bases, and 4 bases stayed unmatched.

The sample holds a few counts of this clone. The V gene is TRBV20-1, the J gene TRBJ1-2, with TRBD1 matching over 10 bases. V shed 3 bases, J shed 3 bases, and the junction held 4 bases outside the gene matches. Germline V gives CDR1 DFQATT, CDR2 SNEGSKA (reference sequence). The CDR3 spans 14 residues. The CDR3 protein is CSASTGTGDYGYTF. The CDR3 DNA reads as TGCAGTGCTAGTACCGGGACAGGGGACTATGGCTACACCTTC.

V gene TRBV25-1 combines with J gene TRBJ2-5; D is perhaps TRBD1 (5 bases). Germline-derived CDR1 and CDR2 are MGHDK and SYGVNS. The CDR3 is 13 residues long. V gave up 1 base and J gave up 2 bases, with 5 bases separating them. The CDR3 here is CASSESGQETQYF. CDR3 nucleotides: TGTGCCAGCAGTGAATCAGGGCAAGAGACCCAGTACTTC.

The CDR3 nucleotides read TGTGCCAGTAGTATGGACAGGGATAGGGCTGGCAATCAGCCCCAGCATTTT. Translating it yields CASSMDRDRAGNQPQHF. V and J are TRBV19 and TRBJ1-5; 8 positions agree with TRBD1. J was trimmed by 2 bases and V by 3 bases; bases with no gene match: 9. CDR3 size: 17 residues. The germline V gene encodes CDR1 LNHDA and CDR2 SQIVND (reference sequence).

CDR3 sequence reads: CASSLTRGGSTDTQYF. As DNA, the CDR3 is TGTGCCAGCAGCTTAACAAGGGGGGGGAGCACAGATACGCAGTATTTT. This chain uses TRBV7-3 with TRBJ2-3, with D possibly TRBD2 on 7 matching bases. The V and J ends lost 0 bases and 0 bases respectively, with 10 bases between them. Germline loops: CDR1 SGHTA, CDR2 FQGTGA. This CDR3 is built from 16 residues. Variable domain in full (rest from reference TRBV7-3 and TRBJ2-3): GAGVSQTPSNKVTEKGKYVELRCDPISGHTALYWYRQSLGQGPEFLIYFQGTGAADDSGLPNDRFFAVRPEGSVSTLKIQRTERGDSAVYLCASSLTRGGSTDTQYFGPGTRLTVL.

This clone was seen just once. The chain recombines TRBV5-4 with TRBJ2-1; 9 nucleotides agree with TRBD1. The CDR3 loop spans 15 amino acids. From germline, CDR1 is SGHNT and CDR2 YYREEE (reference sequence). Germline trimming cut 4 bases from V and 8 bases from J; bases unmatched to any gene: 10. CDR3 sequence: CASSLYTGGGDEQFF. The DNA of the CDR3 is TGTGCCAGCAGCCTCTATACAGGGGGCGGGGATGAGCAGTTCTTC.

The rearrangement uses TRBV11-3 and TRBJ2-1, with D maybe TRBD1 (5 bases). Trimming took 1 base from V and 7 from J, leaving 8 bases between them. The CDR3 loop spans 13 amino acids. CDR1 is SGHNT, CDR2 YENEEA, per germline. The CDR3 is CASSLAGSNEQFF. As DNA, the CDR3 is TGTGCCAGCAGCTTAGCAGGGTCTAATGAGCAGTTCTTC.

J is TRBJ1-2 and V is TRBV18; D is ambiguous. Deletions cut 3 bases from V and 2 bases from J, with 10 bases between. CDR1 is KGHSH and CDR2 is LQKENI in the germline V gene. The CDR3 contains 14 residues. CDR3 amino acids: CASSPAGTNYGYTF. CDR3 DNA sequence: TGTGCCAGCTCACCCGCAGGCACCAACTATGGCTACACCTTC.